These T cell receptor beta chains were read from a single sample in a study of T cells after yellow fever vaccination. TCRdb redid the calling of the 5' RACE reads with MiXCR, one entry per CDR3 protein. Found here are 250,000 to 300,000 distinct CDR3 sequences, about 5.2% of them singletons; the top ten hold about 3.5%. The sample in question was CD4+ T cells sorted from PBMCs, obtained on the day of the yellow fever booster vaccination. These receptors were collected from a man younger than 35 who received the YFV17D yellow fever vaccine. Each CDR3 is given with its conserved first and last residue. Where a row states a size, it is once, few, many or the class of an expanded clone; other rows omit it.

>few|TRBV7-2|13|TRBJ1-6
CASSLLQASPLHF
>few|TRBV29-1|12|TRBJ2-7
CSVGTDRYEQYF
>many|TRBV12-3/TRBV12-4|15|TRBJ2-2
CASSTIAGATGELFF
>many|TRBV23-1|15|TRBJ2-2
CASTCGQGGTGELFF
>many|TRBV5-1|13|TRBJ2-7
CASSHEKTGVQYF
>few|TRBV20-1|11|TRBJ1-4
CSAWVWEKLFF
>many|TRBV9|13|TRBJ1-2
CASSAWTGRGYTF
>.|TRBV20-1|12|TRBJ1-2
CSAATEQPGYTF
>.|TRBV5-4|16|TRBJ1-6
CASSWEPGRRNSPLHF
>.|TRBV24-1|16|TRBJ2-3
CATRGPGFSTPDTQYF
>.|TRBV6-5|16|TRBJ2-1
CASSYSRYRGANEQFF
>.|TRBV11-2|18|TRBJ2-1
CASSPKGLAGASYNEQFF
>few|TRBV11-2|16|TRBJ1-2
CASRSPGQTSNYGYTF
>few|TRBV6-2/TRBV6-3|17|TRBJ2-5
CASSSYRMTGASETQYF
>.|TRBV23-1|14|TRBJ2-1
CASSRPRGWHEQFF
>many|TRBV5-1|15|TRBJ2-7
CASSSNWAGFYEQYF
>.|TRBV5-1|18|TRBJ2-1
CASSELGGEAHLDNEQFF